This record looks at one T cell receptor beta chain sequence and its context. TCRdb re-analysed the PCR reads in MiXCR, keeping a single row per CDR3 protein. The sample lists approximately 80,000 distinct CDR3 sequences, 45% to 65% occurring once. The entry originates in a study of CDR3 diversity in severe acne. V trimming: 5 bases; J trimming: 5 bases; junction bases outside the gene matches: 3. CDR1 is DFQATT and CDR2 is SNEGSKA in the germline V gene (reference sequence). CDR3 size: 14 residues. What was sequenced was blood. This chain connects TRBV20-1 to TRBJ2-5, with 15 bases identical to TRBD2. The clonotype comes from a male donor in good health, without acne. Here the CDR3 DNA reads TGCAGTGCTTTTGGGACTAGCGGGGGGGAGACCCAGTACTTC. It translates to CSAFGTSGGETQYF.